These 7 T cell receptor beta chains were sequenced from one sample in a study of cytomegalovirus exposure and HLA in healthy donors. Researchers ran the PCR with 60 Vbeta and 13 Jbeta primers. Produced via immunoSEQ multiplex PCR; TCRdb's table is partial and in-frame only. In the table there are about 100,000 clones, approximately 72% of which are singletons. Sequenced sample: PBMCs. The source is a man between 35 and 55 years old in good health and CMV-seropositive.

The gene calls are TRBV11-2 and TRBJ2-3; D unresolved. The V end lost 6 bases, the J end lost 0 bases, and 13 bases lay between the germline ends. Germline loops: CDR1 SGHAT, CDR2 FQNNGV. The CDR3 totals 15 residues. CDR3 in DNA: TGTGCCAGCAGACCCGACGGAGCGAGCACAGATACGCAGTATTTT. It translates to CASRPDGASTDTQYF.

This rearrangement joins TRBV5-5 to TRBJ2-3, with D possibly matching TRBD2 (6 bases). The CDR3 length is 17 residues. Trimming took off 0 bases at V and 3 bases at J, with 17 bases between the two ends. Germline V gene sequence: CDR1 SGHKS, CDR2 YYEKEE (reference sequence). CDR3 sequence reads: CASSLARDGGKTDTQYF. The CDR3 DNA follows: TGTGCCAGCAGCTTGGCCCGGGATGGGGGGAAAACAGATACGCAGTATTTT.

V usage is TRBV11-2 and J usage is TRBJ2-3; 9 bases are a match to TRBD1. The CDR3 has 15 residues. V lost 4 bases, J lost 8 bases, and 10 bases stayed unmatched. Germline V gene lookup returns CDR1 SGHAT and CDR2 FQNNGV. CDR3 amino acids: CASSSLRTGAGTQYF. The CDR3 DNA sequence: TGTGCCAGCAGCTCCCTCCGGACAGGGGCGGGTACGCAGTATTTT.

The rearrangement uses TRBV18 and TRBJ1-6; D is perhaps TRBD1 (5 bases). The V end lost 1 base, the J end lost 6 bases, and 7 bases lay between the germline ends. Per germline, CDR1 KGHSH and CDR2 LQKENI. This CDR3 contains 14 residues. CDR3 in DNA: TGTGCCAGCTCACCACTAGGGGCTAATTCACCCCTCCACTTT. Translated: CASSPLGANSPLHF.

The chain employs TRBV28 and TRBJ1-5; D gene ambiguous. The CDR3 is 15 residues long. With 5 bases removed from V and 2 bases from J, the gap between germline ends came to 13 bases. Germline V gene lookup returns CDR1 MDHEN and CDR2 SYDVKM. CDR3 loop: CASSQGARGNQPQHF. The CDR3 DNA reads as TGTGCCAGCAGTCAAGGTGCGAGGGGCAATCAGCCCCAGCATTTT.

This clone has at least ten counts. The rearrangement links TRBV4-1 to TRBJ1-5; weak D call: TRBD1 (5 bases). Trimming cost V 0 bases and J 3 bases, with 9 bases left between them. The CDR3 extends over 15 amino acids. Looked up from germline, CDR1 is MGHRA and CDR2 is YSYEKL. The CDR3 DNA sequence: TGCGCCAGCAGCCAAGAAGACAGAAACAATCAGCCCCAGCATTTT. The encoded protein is CASSQEDRNNQPQHF.

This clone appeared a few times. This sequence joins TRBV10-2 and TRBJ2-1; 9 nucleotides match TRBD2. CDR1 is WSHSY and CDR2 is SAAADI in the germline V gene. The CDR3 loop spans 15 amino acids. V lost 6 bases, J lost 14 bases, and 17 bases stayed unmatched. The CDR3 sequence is CASSTDRASGAGEFF. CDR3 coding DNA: TGCGCCAGCAGCACCGACAGGGCTAGCGGGGCCGGGGAGTTCTTC.